This TCR beta chain is drawn from a study of OX40 agonist ivuxolimab in advanced cancers. Study context: Dose-escalation patients were diagnosed with hepatocellular carcinoma, melanoma, renal cell cancer or head and neck cancer.

The length of the CDR3 is 14 residues. The germline V gene encodes CDR1 SQVTM and CDR2 ANQGSEA. Trimming took off 0 bases at V and 5 bases at J, with 13 bases between the two ends. Here immunoSEQ multiplex PCR was the method, and the copy in TCRdb shows in-frame clones only, minus some. Of 65,000 to 75,000 clones in the sample, around 88% are singletons; the top ten hold approximately 0.5%. The chain has TRBV29-1 and TRBJ1-1, with D perhaps matching TRBD1 (6 bases). This receptor was obtained from an adult with an advanced solid tumor such as melanoma, head and neck, liver or kidney cancer. Sequences were derived from CD4+ or CD8+ T cells sorted from blood, sampled in a trial of the OX40 agonist ivuxolimab. The CDR3 region has the DNA TGCAGCGTTGAAGAGGTACAGGGTGGTACTGAAGCTTTCTTT. It encodes CSVEEVQGGTEAFF. Filled out from reference TRBV29-1 and TRBJ1-1, the complete variable domain reads SAVISQKPSRDICQRGTSLTIQCQVDSQVTMMFWYRQQPGQSLTLIATANQGSEATYESGFVIDKFPISRPNLTFSTLTVSNMSPEDSSIYLCSVEEVQGGTEAFFGQGTRLTVV.